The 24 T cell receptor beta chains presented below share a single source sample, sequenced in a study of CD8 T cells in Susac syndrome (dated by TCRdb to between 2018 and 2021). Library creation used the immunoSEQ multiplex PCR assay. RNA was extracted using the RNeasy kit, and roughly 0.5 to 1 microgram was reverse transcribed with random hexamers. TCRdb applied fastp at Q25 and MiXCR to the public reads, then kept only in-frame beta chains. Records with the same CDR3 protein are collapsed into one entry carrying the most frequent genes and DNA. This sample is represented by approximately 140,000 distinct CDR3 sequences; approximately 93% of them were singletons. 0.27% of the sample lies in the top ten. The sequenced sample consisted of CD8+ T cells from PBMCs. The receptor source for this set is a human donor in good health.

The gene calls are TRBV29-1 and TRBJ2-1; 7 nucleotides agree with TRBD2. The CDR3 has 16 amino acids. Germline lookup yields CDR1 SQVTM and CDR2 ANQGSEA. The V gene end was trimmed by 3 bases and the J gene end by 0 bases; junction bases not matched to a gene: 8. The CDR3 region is CSVELAGVSSYNEQFF. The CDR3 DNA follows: TGCAGCGTTGAGTTGGCGGGAGTTAGCTCCTACAATGAGCAGTTCTTC.

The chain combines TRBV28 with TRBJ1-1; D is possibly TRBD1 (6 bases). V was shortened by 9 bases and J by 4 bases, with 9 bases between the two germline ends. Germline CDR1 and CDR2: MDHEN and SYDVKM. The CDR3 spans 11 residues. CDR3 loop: CASRQVTEAFF. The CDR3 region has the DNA TGTGCCAGTCGACAGGTCACTGAAGCTTTCTTT.

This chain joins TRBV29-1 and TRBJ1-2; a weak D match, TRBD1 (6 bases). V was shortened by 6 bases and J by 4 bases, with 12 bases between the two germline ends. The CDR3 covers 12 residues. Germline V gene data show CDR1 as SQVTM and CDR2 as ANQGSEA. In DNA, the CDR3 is TGCAGCGTCGAGACAGGAATCTATGGCTACACCTTC. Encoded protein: CSVETGIYGYTF.

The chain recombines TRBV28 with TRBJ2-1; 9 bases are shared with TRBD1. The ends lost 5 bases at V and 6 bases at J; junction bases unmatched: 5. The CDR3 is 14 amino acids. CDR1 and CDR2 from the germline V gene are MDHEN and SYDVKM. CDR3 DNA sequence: TGTGCCAGCAGTCCGGGACAGGGTTCCAATGAGCAGTTCTTC. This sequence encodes CASSPGQGSNEQFF.

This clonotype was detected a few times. The CDR3, as DNA: TGTGCCTGGAGTTTAAGGTTAACTGAAGCTTTCTTT. As protein: CAWSLRLTEAFF. The gene calls are TRBV30 and TRBJ1-1; D is unresolved. Trimming removed 2 bases at V and 5 bases at J, with 9 bases between. The CDR3 sequence is 12 residues long. The germline CDR1 and CDR2 sequences are GTSNPN and SVGIG (reference sequence).

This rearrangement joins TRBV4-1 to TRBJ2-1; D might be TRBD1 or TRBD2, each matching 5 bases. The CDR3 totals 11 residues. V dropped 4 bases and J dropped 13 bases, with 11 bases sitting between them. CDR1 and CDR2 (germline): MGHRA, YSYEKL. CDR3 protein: CASSPGTRQFF. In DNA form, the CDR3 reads TGCGCCAGCAGCCCGGGGACCCGACAGTTCTTC.

This chain's CDR3 is CASSRLRNTEAFF. The CDR3 DNA reads TGTGCCAGCAGCCGACTGCGTAACACTGAAGCTTTCTTT. The rearrangement links TRBV14 to TRBJ1-1; D gene ambiguous. Germline values: CDR1 SGHDN, CDR2 FVKESK. Trimming pared 4 bases from V and 2 bases from J, leaving 8 bases between. This CDR3 contains 13 residues.

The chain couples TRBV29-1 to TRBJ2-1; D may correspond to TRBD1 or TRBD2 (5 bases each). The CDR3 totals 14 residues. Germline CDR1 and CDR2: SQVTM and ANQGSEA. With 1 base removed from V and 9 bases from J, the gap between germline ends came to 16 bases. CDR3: CSVEGQTRGREQFF. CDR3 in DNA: TGCAGCGTTGAAGGACAGACCCGAGGGCGTGAGCAGTTCTTC.

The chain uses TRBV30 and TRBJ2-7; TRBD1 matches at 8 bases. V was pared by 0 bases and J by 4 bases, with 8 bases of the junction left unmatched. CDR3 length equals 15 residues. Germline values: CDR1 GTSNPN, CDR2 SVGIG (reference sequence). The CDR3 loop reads CAWSVGGTGYYEQYF. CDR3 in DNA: TGTGCCTGGAGTGTAGGTGGGACAGGTTATTACGAGCAGTACTTC.

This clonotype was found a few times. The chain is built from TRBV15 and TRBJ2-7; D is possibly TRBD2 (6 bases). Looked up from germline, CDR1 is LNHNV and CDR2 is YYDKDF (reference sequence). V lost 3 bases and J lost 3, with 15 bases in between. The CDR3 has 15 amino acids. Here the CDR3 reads CATSSVPGVDYEQYF. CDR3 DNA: TGTGCCACCAGCAGTGTCCCGGGAGTGGACTACGAGCAGTACTTC.

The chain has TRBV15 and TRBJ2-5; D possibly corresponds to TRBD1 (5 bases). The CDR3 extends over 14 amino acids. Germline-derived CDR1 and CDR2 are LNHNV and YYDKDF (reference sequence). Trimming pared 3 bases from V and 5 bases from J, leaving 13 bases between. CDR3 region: CATSSNRLRETQYF. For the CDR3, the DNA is TGTGCCACCAGCAGTAACAGGTTACGGGAGACCCAGTACTTC. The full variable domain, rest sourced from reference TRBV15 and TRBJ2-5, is DAMVIQNPRYQVTQFGKPVTLSCSQTLNHNVMYWYQQKSSQAPKLLFHYYDKDFNNEADTPDNFQSRRPNTSFCFLDIRSPGLGDTAMYLCATSSNRLRETQYFGPGTRLLVL.

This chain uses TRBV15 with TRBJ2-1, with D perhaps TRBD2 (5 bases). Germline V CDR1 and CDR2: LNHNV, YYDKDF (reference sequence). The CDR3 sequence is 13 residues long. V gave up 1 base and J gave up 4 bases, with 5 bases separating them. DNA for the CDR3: TGTGCCACCAGCAGAGGCGGGTACAATGAGCAGTTCTTC. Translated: CATSRGGYNEQFF.

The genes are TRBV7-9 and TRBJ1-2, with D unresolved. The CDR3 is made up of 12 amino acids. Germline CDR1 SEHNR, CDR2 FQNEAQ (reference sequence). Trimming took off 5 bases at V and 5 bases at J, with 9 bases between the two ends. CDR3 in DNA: TGTGCCAGCAGCATGGGCGGATATGGCTACACCTTC. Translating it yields CASSMGGYGYTF.

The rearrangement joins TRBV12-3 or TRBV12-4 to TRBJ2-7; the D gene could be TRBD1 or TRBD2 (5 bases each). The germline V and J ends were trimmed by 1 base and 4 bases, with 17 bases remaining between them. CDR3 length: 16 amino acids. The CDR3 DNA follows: TGTGCCAGCAGTTTAGGCTCGGGGCAGCCAGCATACGAGCAGTACTTC. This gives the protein CASSLGSGQPAYEQYF.

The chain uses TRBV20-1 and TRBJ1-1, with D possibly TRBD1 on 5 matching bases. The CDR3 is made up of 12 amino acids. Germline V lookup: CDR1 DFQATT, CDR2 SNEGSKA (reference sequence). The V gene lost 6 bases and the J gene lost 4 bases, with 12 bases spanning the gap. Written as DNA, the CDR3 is TGCAGTGCCCCGTTGGGGGGCACTGAAGCTTTCTTT. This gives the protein CSAPLGGTEAFF.

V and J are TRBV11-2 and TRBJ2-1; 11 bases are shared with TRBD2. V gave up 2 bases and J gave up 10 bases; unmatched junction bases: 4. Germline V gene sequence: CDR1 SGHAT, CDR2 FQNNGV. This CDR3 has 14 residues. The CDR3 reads CASSLTSGSGEQFF. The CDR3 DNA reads TGTGCCAGCAGCTTAACTAGCGGGAGCGGCGAGCAGTTCTTC. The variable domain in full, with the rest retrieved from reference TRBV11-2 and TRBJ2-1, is EAGVAQSPRYKIIEKRQSVAFWCNPISGHATLYWYQQILGQGPKLLIQFQNNGVVDDSQLPKDRFSAERLKGVDSTLKIQPAKLEDSAVYLCASSLTSGSGEQFFGPGTRLTVL.

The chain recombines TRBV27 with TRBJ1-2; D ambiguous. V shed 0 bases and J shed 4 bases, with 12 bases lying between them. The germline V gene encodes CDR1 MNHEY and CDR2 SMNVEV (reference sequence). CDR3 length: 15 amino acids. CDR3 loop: CASSLSPLYLYGYTF. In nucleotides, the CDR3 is TGTGCCAGCAGTTTATCGCCCCTATATCTCTATGGCTACACCTTC.

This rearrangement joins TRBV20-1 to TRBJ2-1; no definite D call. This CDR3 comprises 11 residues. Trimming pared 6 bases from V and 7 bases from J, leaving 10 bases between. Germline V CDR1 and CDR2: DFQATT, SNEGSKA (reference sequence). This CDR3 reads CSAKVDNEQFF. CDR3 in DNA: TGCAGTGCAAAAGTGGATAATGAGCAGTTCTTC.

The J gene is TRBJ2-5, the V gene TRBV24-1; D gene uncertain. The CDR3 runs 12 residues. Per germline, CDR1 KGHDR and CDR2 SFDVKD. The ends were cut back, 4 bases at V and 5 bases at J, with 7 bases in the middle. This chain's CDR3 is CATSDPSETQYF. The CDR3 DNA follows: TGTGCCACCAGTGACCCCAGTGAGACCCAGTACTTC.

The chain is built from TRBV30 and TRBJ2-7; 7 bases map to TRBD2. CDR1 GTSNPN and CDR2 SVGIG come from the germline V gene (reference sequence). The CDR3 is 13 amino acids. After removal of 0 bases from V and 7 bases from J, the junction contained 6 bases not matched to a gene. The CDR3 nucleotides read TGTGCCTGGAGTGTTCCAGCGGGAAATGAGCAGTACTTC. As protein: CAWSVPAGNEQYF.

DNA of the CDR3: TGCGCCAGCAGCACTTCTAGGGGTCCCTACGAGCAGTACTTC. Translated: CASSTSRGPYEQYF. The chain is built from TRBV4-3 and TRBJ2-7; D possibly corresponds to TRBD1 (5 bases). This CDR3 contains 14 residues. With 5 bases removed from V and 2 bases from J, the gap between germline ends came to 13 bases. CDR1 is LGHNA, CDR2 YSLEER, per germline.

As DNA, the CDR3 is TGCAGTGCTAGGGATATACAGGGCCGTCCTGAAGCTTTCTTT. Protein sequence: CSARDIQGRPEAFF. The rearrangement uses TRBV20-1 and TRBJ1-1; tentative D call: TRBD1 (6 bases). The V end was cut by 3 bases, the J end by 6 bases, with 17 bases between. Looked up from germline, CDR1 is DFQATT and CDR2 is SNEGSKA (reference sequence). The CDR3 covers 14 residues.

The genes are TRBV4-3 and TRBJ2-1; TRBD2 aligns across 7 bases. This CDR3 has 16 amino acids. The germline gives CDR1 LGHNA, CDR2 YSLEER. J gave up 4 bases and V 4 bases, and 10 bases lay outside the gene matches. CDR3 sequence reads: CASSPYTGTTYNEQFF. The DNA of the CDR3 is TGCGCCAGCAGCCCGTACACCGGGACTACGTACAATGAGCAGTTCTTC.

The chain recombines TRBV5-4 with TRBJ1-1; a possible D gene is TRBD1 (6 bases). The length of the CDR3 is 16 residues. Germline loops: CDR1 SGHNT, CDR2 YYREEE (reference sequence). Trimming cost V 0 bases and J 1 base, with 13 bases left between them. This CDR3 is CASSLATGTGNTEAFF. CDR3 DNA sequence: TGTGCCAGCAGCTTGGCCACAGGGACGGGGAACACTGAAGCTTTCTTT.